The clone carrying this T cell receptor (beta chain) was picked up many times. The sample is drawn from a study of T cells in Graves' hyperthyroidism and ophthalmopathy. Amplified regions were TCR beta CDR3 sequences from RNA transcripts. First-round RT-PCR of the TCR CDR3 relied on the HTBI primer set. MiXCR was run by TCRdb on the multiplex PCR reads, yielding one entry per CDR3 protein. The sample holds approximately 400,000 distinct CDR3 sequences, 15% to 20% seen once. Germline V lookup: CDR1 SGHDT, CDR2 YYEEEE. V shed 4 bases and J shed 3 bases, with 14 bases lying between them. The CDR3 sequence is 14 residues long.

Sequenced material: blood. The genes are TRBV5-6 and TRBJ2-7; D may be TRBD1 (7 bases). This receptor was obtained from a woman between 18 and 29 years old with Graves' hyperthyroidism. Here the CDR3 DNA reads TGTGCCAGCAGCGTCGCGGGACAGCACTACGAGCAGTACTTC. This translates into CASSVAGQHYEQYF.